This TCR beta chain is from a study of blood T cell repertoires in COVID-19. J gave up 12 bases and V 5 bases, and 7 bases lay outside the gene matches. The CDR3 runs to 11 residues. The germline CDR1 and CDR2 sequences are MNHEY and SVGAGI. The method was immunoSEQ multiplex PCR; TCRdb's version includes in-frame clones alone and lacks a portion of them. The sample lists around 120,000 clones, over 80% occurring once. The sample taken for sequencing was peripheral blood. The V and J genes are TRBV6-5 and TRBJ2-7; 7 bases line up with TRBD1. This receptor was obtained from a woman in her seventies with acute or convalescent COVID-19. The CDR3 loop reads CASSHRGWAYF. The CDR3 coding sequence is TGTGCCAGCAGTCACAGGGGTTGGGCGTACTTC.